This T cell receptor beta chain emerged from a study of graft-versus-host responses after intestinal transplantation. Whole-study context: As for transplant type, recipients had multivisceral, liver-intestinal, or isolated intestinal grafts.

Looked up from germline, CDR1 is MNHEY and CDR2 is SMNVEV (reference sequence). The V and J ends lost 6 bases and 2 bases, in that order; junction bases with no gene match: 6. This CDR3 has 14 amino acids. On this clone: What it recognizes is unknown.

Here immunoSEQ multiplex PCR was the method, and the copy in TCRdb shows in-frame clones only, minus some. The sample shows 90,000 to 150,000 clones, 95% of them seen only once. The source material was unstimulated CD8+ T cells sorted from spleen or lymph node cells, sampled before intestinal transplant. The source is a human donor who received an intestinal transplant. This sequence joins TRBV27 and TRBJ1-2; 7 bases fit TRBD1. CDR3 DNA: TGTGCCAGCAGGACCACAGGGGCCAACTATGGCTACACCTTC. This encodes CASRTTGANYGYTF.